This T cell receptor beta chain comes out of a study of blood T cell repertoires in COVID-19. Overall study: Samples of COVID-19 (acute and convalescent) were obtained from the United States, Italy and Spain. T cells, B-cell-depleted T cells, or PBMCs provided the cDNA or gDNA that served as material.

This table comes from immunoSEQ multiplex PCR, and its TCRdb copy is limited to in-frame clones, with some not included. The data contain about 270,000 clones, about 90% of them singletons. The V gene end was trimmed by 0 bases and the J gene end by 2 bases; junction bases not matched to a gene: 12. This CDR3 contains 18 residues. CDR1 GTSNPN and CDR2 SVGIG come from the germline V gene (reference sequence). Across 20 to 25 US areas, participants ranged in age from about 18 to 100 years. In assigning cohorts, the study relied on participant-reported clinical history. The sequence derives from a woman aged 25 to 39 with acute COVID-19. The sample taken for sequencing was PBMCs or T cells enriched from blood (not recorded which). The gene calls are TRBV30 and TRBJ1-2; 10 bases align to TRBD1. Here the CDR3 DNA reads TGTGCCTGGAGTGTGTTAAGTAAGACAGGGGGCTACAACTATGGCTACACCTTC. Encoded protein: CAWSVLSKTGGYNYGYTF.